This entry describes one TCR beta chain. Germline CDR1 LGHNA, CDR2 YNFKEQ. The CDR3 extends over 16 amino acids. TCRdb re-called the 5' RACE reads; one entry per CDR3 protein, DNA not given. The table lists about 260,000 distinct CDR3 sequences. This entry belongs to a study of T cells expressing NK-cell markers. The sequence was collected from a man aged 18 to 35 in good health. The chain has TRBV4-2 and TRBJ1-2; with no DNA, the TCRdb D assignment of TRBD1 cannot be verified. Sequenced sample: blood T cells: a sorted CD56 or NKG2C T cell subset, CD4+ or CD8+ T cells, or bulk PBMC T cells (not recorded which). The CDR3 is CASSLNRGLVDYGYTF.